These T cell receptor beta chains were read from a single sample in a study of identifying expanded T cells in peripheral blood. Clones were sequenced by immunoSEQ multiplex PCR, and TCRdb holds only the in-frame ones, with some missing. The data hold around 100,000 clones, with roughly 89% observed a single time. Sequencing was carried out using blood. The source is a person aged 18-69 years in good health. The CDR3 runs from the conserved cysteine through the conserved F or W. The D gene is left open where the match is weak. Expanded clones get a size class; other rows say once, few or many, or leave the size out.

d_call,j_call,clone_size,v_call,cdr3_length,cdr3_aa,cdr3_nt
-,TRBJ1-2,-,TRBV28,12,CASSSYQEGYTF,TGTGCCAGCAGTTCTTACCAGGAGGGCTACACCTTC
-,TRBJ2-3,-,TRBV11-2,11,CASSHTDTQYF,TGTGCCAGCAGCCACACAGATACGCAGTATTTT
-,TRBJ2-2,-,TRBV11-2,11,CASSFTGELFF,TGTGCCAGCAGCTTTACCGGGGAGCTGTTTTTT
-,TRBJ1-3,-,TRBV7-2,14,CASSTGGSGNTIYF,TGTGCCAGCAGCACGGGTGGCTCTGGAAACACCATATATTTT
-,TRBJ1-4,-,TRBV7-2,15,CASRPSNAKNEKLFF,TGTGCCAGCAGACCTTCTAACGCCAAAAATGAAAAACTGTTTTTT
TRBD2,TRBJ2-3,few,TRBV7-9,15,CASSPAAGSTDTQYF,TGTGCCAGCAGCCCGGCAGCGGGAAGCACAGATACGCAGTATTTT
-,TRBJ1-3,-,TRBV30,13,CAWSGGLGNTIYF,TGTGCCTGGAGTGGGGGCCTCGGAAACACCATATATTTT
-,TRBJ1-2,-,TRBV4-3,13,CASSQDRRYGYTF,TGCGCCAGCAGCCAAGATCGACGGTATGGCTACACCTTC
-,TRBJ1-1,-,TRBV7-2,16,CASSGFFEQMNTEAFF,TGTGCCAGCAGCGGTTTTTTTGAGCAGATGAACACTGAAGCTTTCTTT
-,TRBJ2-7,-,TRBV5-6,15,CASSPDRGNSYEQYF,TGTGCCAGCAGCCCGGACCGGGGGAACTCCTACGAGCAGTACTTC
-,TRBJ1-3,once,TRBV19,17,CASSIKAPSLSGNTIYF,TGTGCCAGTAGTATAAAGGCTCCGTCACTCTCTGGAAACACCATATATTTT
-,TRBJ2-7,-,TRBV6-6,14,CASTDSFAAYEQYF,TGTGCCAGCACCGATTCCTTTGCGGCCTACGAGCAGTACTTC
-,TRBJ1-2,-,TRBV25-1,13,CASSSGRDHGYTF,TGTGCCAGCAGTTCGGGCAGGGACCATGGCTACACCTTC
TRBD1,TRBJ1-4,-,TRBV27,14,CASSTDRDGEKLFF,TGTGCCAGCAGTACGGACAGGGACGGTGAAAAACTGTTTTTT
TRBD2,TRBJ2-7,-,TRBV5-5,16,CASSRYSGVVSYEQYF,TGTGCCAGCAGCCGATATAGCGGGGTCGTCTCCTACGAGCAGTACTTC